This T cell receptor (beta chain) was found in a study of Ad26.COV2.S vaccination and SARS-CoV-2 variants. The overall study: The donor belonged to the COV1001 Ad26.COV2.S trial arm. Into the muscle, Ad26.COV2.S was dosed once or twice, 56 days apart.

Overall study results and limits: Analyses of TCR breadth and depth may have underestimated total T cell responses.

A word on this clone: Its cognate antigen is unknown.

This CDR3 spans 14 amino acids. The V and J ends lost 0 bases and 2 bases respectively, with 7 bases between them. Germline V gene data show CDR1 as SGHNT and CDR2 as YYREEE (reference sequence). As for treatment: about 20 received Ad26.COV2.S at low or high dose, single or two shots; roughly five received placebo; per-sample allocation not given. It was on day 63 after the first vaccine or placebo injection that samples were taken. Using immunoSEQ multiplex PCR, the repertoire was profiled, and TCRdb retains in-frame clones only, with some absent. Of approximately 480,000 clones listed, about 83% are singletons.

The starting material was peripheral blood, obtained in a trial of Ad26.COV2.S vaccine versus placebo. The rearrangement joins TRBV5-4 to TRBJ2-3; D not resolved. The TCR sequence derives from a person between 18 and 59 years old who received the Ad26.COV2.S COVID-19 vaccine or a placebo. This CDR3 reads CASSLGYTTDTQYF. Written as DNA, the CDR3 is TGTGCCAGCAGCTTGGGATATACCACAGATACGCAGTATTTT.